This TCR beta chain was documented in a study of T cell responses to AZD1222 COVID-19 vaccine. Study-level results: The study sampled repertoires only after the peak T cell response. Baseline seropositivity characterized only 5 to 7 AZD1222 recipients. Most donors were white British, females outnumbered males, and clonal diversity was possibly underestimated. An increase in Spike-specific TCR breadth and depth was observed after two AZD1222 doses.

The repertoire was sequenced with immunoSEQ multiplex PCR; TCRdb's copy has only in-frame clones and lacks some. The repertoire has some 200,000 clones, just over 90% of them found once; the top ten carry about 3.5%. Of note for this clone: The antigen is undetermined.

Trimming stripped 10 bases from V and 7 bases from J, with 17 bases between. Looked up from germline, CDR1 is MDHEN and CDR2 is SYDVKM. There are 13 residues in the CDR3. The sample in question was peripheral blood, obtained 28 days after the second AZD1222 dose. V and J are TRBV28 and TRBJ2-1; D gene ambiguous. The origin of this receptor is an adult who received the AZD1222 COVID-19 vaccine. CDR3 protein: CATVQFSYNEQFF. The DNA for the CDR3 is TGTGCCACAGTCCAATTCTCATATAATGAGCAGTTCTTC.